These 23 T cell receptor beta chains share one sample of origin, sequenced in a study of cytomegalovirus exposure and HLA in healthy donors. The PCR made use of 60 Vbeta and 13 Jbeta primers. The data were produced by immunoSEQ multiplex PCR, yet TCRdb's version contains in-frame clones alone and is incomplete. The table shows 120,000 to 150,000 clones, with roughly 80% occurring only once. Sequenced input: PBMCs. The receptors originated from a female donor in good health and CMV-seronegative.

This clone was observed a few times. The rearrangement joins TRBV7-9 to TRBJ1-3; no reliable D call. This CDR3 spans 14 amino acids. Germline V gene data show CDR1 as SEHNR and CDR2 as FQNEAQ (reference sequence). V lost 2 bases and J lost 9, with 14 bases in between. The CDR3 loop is CASSLSEGSGTIYF. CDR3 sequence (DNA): TGTGCCAGCAGCTTATCAGAGGGTAGTGGCACCATATATTTT.

The CDR3 sequence: CASTPDRDNYGYTF. CDR3 sequence (DNA): TGCGCCAGCACCCCGGACAGGGATAACTATGGCTACACCTTC. The chain joins TRBV10-2 to TRBJ1-2, with 8 bases fitting TRBD1. This CDR3 spans 14 amino acids. V was pared by 7 bases and J by 1 base, with 5 bases of the junction left unmatched. CDR1 and CDR2 from the germline V gene are WSHSY and SAAADI.

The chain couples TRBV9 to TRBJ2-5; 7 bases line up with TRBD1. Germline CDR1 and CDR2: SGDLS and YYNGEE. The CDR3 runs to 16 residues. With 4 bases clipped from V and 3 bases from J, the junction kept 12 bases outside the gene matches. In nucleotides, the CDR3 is TGTGCCAGCAGCAAGACATCCGGGACAGCGAAAGAGACCCAGTACTTC. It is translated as CASSKTSGTAKETQYF.

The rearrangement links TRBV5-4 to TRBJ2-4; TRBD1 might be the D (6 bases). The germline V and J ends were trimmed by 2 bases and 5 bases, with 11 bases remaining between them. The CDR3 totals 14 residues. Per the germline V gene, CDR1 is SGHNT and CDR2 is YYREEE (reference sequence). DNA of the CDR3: TGTGCCAGCAGCTTACAGGGAGCGGAAAACATTCAGTACTTC. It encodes CASSLQGAENIQYF. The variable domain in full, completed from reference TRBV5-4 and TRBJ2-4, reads ETGVTQSPTHLIKTRGQQVTLRCSSQSGHNTVSWYQQALGQGPQFIFQYYREEENGRGNFPPRFSGLQFPNYSSELNVNALELDDSALYLCASSLQGAENIQYFGAGTRLSVL.

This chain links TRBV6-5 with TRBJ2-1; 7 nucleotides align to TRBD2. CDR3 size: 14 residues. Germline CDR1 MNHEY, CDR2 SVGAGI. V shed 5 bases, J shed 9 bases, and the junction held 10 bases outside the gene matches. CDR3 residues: CASSTGGISGEQFF. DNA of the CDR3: TGTGCCAGCAGTACCGGGGGGATATCCGGTGAGCAGTTCTTC.

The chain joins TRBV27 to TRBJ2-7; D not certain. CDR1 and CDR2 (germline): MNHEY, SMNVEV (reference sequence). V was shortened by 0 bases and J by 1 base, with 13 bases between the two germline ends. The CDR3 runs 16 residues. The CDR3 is CASSLSYQARSYEQYF. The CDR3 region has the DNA TGTGCCAGCAGTTTATCGTACCAGGCCCGGTCCTACGAGCAGTACTTC.

The CDR3: CASSYTGIRGYTF. In DNA form, the CDR3 reads TGTGCCAGCAGTTACACAGGGATCCGTGGCTACACCTTC. The V and J genes are TRBV6-5 and TRBJ1-2; D might be TRBD1 (6 bases). V was cut by 2 bases and J by 7 bases, with 11 bases left in between. Germline V gives CDR1 MNHEY, CDR2 SVGAGI. The CDR3 is 13 residues long.

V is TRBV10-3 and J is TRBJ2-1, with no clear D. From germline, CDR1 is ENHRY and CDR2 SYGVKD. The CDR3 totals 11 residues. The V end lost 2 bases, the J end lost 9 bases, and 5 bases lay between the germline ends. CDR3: CAISEGREQFF. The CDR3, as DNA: TGTGCCATCAGTGAGGGCCGTGAGCAGTTCTTC.

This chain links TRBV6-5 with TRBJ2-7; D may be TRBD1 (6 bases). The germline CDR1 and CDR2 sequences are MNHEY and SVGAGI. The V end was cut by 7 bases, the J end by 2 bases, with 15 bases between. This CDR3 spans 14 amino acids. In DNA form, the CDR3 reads TGTGCCAGCAAAAGGGGGACGGGGACCTACGAGCAGTACTTC. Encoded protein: CASKRGTGTYEQYF.

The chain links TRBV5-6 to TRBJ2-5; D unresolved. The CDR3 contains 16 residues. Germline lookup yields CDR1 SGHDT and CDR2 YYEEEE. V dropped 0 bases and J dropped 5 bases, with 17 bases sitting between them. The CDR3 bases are TGTGCCAGCAGCTTGGTGGAGCTGTCTCGGTCCGAGACCCAGTACTTC. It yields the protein CASSLVELSRSETQYF.

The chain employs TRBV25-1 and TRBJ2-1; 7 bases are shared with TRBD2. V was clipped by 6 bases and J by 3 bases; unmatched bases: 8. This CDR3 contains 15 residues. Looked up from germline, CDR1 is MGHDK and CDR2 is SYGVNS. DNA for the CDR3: TGTGCCAGCAGATCTAGCGGAACGGACTACAATGAGCAGTTCTTC. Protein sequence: CASRSSGTDYNEQFF.

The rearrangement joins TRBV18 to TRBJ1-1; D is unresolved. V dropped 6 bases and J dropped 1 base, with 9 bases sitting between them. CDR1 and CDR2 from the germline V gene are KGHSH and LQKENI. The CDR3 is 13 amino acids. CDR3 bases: TGTGCCAGCTCTTCGGGGAAGAACACTGAAGCTTTCTTT. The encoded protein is CASSSGKNTEAFF.

CDR3 nucleotides: TGTGCCAGCAGCCAAGAACAGGGGTTTGGGGCCCAGTACTTC. Protein sequence: CASSQEQGFGAQYF. The chain couples TRBV11-2 to TRBJ2-5, with 7 bases matching TRBD1. This CDR3 is built from 14 residues. J was trimmed by 9 bases and V by 5 bases; bases with no gene match: 12. In germline, CDR1 is SGHAT, CDR2 FQNNGV.

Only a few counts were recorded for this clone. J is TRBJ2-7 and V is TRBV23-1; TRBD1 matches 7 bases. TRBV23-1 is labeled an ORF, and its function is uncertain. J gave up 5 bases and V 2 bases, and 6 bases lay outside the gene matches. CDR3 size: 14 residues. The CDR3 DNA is TGCGCCAGCAGTCAAGGGGGACAGAGTCACGAGCAGTACTTC. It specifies CASSQGGQSHEQYF.

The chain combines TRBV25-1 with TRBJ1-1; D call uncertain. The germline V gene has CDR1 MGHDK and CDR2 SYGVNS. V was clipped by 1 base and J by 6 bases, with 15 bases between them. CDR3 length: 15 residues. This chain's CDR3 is CASSELGPEAAEAFF. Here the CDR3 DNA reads TGTGCCAGCAGTGAATTAGGGCCCGAAGCGGCTGAAGCTTTCTTT.

Here the CDR3 DNA reads TGTGCCAGCAGCTTAGGGGGACAGGACGACGAGCAGTACTTC. It is translated as CASSLGGQDDEQYF. The rearrangement joins TRBV7-8 to TRBJ2-7, with 8 nucleotides matching TRBD1. With V trimmed by 1 base and J by 5 bases, 4 bases remained unmatched. The CDR3 is made up of 14 amino acids. Germline V gene data show CDR1 as SGHVS and CDR2 as FQNEAQ.

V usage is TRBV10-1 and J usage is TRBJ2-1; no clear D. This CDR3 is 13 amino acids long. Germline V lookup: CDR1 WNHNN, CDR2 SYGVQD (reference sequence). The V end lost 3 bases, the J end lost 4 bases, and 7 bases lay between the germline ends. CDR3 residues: CASSDPSYNEQFF. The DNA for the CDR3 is TGCGCCAGCAGTGATCCCAGTTACAATGAGCAGTTCTTC.

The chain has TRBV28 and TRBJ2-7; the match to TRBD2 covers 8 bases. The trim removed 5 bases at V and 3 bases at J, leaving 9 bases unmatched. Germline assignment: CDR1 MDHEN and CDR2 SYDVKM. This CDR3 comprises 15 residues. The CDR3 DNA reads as TGTGCCAGCAGTACCAGCGGGGGAGAAAGCTACGAGCAGTACTTC. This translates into CASSTSGGESYEQYF. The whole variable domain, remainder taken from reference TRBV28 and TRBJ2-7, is DVKVTQSSRYLVKRTGEKVFLECVQDMDHENMFWYRQDPGLGLRLIYFSYDVKMKEKGDIPEGYSVSREKKERFSLILESASTNQTSMYLCASSTSGGESYEQYFGPGTRLTVT.

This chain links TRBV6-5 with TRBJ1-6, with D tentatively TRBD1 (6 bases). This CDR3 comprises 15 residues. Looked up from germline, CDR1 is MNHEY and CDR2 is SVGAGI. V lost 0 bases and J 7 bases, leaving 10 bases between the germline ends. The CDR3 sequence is CASSYSSQGNSPLHF. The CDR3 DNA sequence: TGTGCCAGCAGTTACTCGTCCCAGGGGAATTCACCCCTCCACTTT.

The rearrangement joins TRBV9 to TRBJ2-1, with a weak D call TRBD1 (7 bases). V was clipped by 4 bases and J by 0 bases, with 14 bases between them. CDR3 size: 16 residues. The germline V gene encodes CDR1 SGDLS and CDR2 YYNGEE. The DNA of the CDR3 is TGTGCCAGCAGCTCCAGGGGGGAGCTCTCCTACAATGAGCAGTTCTTC. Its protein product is CASSSRGELSYNEQFF.

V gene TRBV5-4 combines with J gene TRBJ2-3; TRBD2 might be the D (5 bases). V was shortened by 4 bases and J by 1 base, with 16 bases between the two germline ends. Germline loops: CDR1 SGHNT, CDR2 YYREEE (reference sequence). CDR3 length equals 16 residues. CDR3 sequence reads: CASSVRTAGGTDTQYF. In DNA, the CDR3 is TGTGCCAGCAGCGTAAGGACTGCCGGCGGCACAGATACGCAGTATTTT.

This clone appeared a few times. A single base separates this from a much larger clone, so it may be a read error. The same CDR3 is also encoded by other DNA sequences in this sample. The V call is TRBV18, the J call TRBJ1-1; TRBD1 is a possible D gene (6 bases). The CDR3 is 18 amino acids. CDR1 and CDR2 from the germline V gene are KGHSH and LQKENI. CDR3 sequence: CASSPQDPPGQRNTEAFF. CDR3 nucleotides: TGTGCCAGCTCACCCCAAGACCCTCCGGGACAAAGAAACACTGAAGCCTTCTTT.

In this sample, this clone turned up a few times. CDR3 loop: CASSLRPDREQYF. The CDR3 region has the DNA TGTGCCAGCAGCCTGCGGCCTGATCGGGAGCAGTACTTC. The J gene is TRBJ2-7, the V gene TRBV7-6, with D unclear. With 5 bases removed from V and 7 bases from J, the gap between germline ends came to 15 bases. Germline CDR1 is SGHVS and CDR2 is FNYEAQ. This CDR3 spans 13 amino acids.